Only a few counts were recorded for the clone carrying this T cell receptor beta chain. Germline lookup yields CDR1 SNHLY and CDR2 FYNNEI. V lost 6 bases, J lost 5 bases, and 19 bases lay in between. There are 15 residues in the CDR3. The source of the sample is a study of blood T cells in healthy people across ages. It was with a sample-barcoded 5' primer and a J-beta primer mix that a second PCR of roughly 7 to 12 cycles was run. TCRdb passed the 5' RACE reads through MiXCR, listing each CDR3 protein once. The data show under 800,000 distinct CDR3 sequences, roughly two fifths seen once. The sequenced sample was blood. This sequence was found in a woman aged 60-75 years in good health. The gene calls are TRBV2 and TRBJ2-5; D possibly corresponds to TRBD2 (5 bases). CDR3 in DNA: TGTGCCAGCAGCTACCAAGGAGGTGGAGACGAGACCCAGTACTTC. As protein: CASSYQGGGDETQYF.